These 3 T cell receptor beta chains came from one sample sequenced in a study of neoadjuvant nivolumab and ipilimumab in lung cancer. Method: immunoSEQ multiplex PCR; TCRdb's copy keeps in-frame clones and lacks some. The sample yields tens of thousands of clones, approximately 80% seen once. This specimen was peripheral blood, taken before neoadjuvant nivolumab, alone or with ipilimumab. The receptors were sampled from an adult with non-small cell lung cancer.

In its sample, this clone was seen once. V gene TRBV7-6 combines with J gene TRBJ2-5; no clear D gene. Germline CDR1 and CDR2: SGHVS and FNYEAQ. The V end was cut by 4 bases, the J end by 1 base, with 4 bases between. There are 12 residues in the CDR3. The CDR3 spells CASSSTQETQYF. The CDR3 DNA reads TGTGCCAGCAGCTCTACCCAAGAGACCCAGTACTTC.

The V and J genes are TRBV7-9 and TRBJ2-6; TRBD1 agrees at 9 bases. Per germline, CDR1 SEHNR and CDR2 FQNEAQ (reference sequence). The CDR3 runs to 15 residues. After removal of 5 bases from V and 2 bases from J, the junction contained 1 base not matched to a gene. CDR3 region: CASSRQGAGANVLTF. CDR3 sequence (DNA): TGTGCCAGCAGCCGACAGGGGGCTGGGGCCAACGTCCTGACTTTC.

This clone was seen just once. The V gene is TRBV10-3, the J gene TRBJ1-1; 7 bases match TRBD1. Germline-derived CDR1 and CDR2 are ENHRY and SYGVKD. The CDR3 is 11 amino acids. Germline trimming cut 9 bases from V and 8 bases from J; bases unmatched to any gene: 6. CDR3 sequence (DNA): TGTGCCATTGGGACAGCTAGAGAAGCTTTCTTT. The encoded protein is CAIGTAREAFF.